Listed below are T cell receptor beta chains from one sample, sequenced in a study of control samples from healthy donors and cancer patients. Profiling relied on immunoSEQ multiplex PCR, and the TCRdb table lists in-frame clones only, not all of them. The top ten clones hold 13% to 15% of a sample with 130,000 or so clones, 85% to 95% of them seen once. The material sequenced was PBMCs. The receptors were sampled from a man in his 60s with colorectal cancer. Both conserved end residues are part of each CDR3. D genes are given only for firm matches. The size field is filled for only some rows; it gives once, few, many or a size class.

CDR3 protein: CASSPLADEQFF; CDR3 DNA: TGTGCCAGCAGCCCCCTAGCCGATGAGCAGTTCTTC; V gene: TRBV2; J gene: TRBJ2-1; D gene: NA; clone size: once
CDR3 protein: CASSFSGGSYNEQFF; CDR3 DNA: TGCGCCAGCAGCTTTTCCGGGGGCTCCTACAATGAGCAGTTCTTC; V gene: TRBV5-1; J gene: TRBJ2-1; D gene: NA; clone size: NA
CDR3 protein: CASSFTNEQFF; CDR3 DNA: TGTGCCAGCAGTTTCACAAATGAGCAGTTCTTC; V gene: TRBV12-3/TRBV12-4; J gene: TRBJ2-1; D gene: NA; clone size: NA
CDR3 protein: CASSSGLLGYTF; CDR3 DNA: TGCGCCAGCAGCTCGGGACTCCTTGGCTACACCTTC; V gene: TRBV5-1; J gene: TRBJ1-2; D gene: NA; clone size: NA
CDR3 protein: CASSLDEAGGPSYNEQFF; CDR3 DNA: TGTGCCAGCAGCCTGGATGAAGCGGGGGGGCCCTCCTACAATGAGCAGTTCTTC; V gene: TRBV11-2; J gene: TRBJ2-1; D gene: TRBD2; clone size: NA
CDR3 protein: CASSTQPGALGQYF; CDR3 DNA: TGTGCCAGCAGCACTCAACCGGGAGCCCTAGGGCAGTATTTT; V gene: TRBV7-2; J gene: TRBJ2-3; D gene: NA; clone size: NA
CDR3 protein: CASSPPDRPTNYGYTF; CDR3 DNA: TGTGCCAGCAGCCCCCCCGACAGGCCAACTAACTATGGCTACACCTTC; V gene: TRBV6-6; J gene: TRBJ1-2; D gene: NA; clone size: NA
CDR3 protein: CASSSGGVRNQPQHF; CDR3 DNA: TGTGCCAGCAGTTCCGGGGGGGTCCGGAATCAGCCCCAGCATTTT; V gene: TRBV6-5; J gene: TRBJ1-5; D gene: NA; clone size: NA
CDR3 protein: CATGRGNEQFF; CDR3 DNA: TGTGCCACAGGACGGGGCAATGAGCAGTTCTTC; V gene: TRBV6-6; J gene: TRBJ2-1; D gene: NA; clone size: NA
CDR3 protein: CASSLALRDYGYTF; CDR3 DNA: TGTGCCAGCAGCTTGGCGCTCAGGGACTATGGCTACACCTTC; V gene: TRBV5-4; J gene: TRBJ1-2; D gene: NA; clone size: NA
CDR3 protein: CSVVDREITGELFF; CDR3 DNA: TGCAGCGTAGTGGACAGGGAGATCACCGGGGAGCTGTTTTTT; V gene: TRBV29-1; J gene: TRBJ2-2; D gene: TRBD1; clone size: NA
CDR3 protein: CASSSPTTGVYGYTF; CDR3 DNA: TGTGCCAGCAGTTCCCCGACGACAGGAGTGTATGGCTACACCTTC; V gene: TRBV27; J gene: TRBJ1-2; D gene: NA; clone size: NA
CDR3 protein: CASRGQAGQPQHF; CDR3 DNA: TGTGCCAGTAGGGGACAGGCTGGCCAGCCCCAGCATTTT; V gene: TRBV19; J gene: TRBJ1-5; D gene: TRBD1; clone size: NA
CDR3 protein: CASSRRGVSYEQYF; CDR3 DNA: TGTGCCAGCAGCCGACGCGGGGTGTCCTACGAGCAGTACTTC; V gene: TRBV6-5; J gene: TRBJ2-7; D gene: NA; clone size: once
CDR3 protein: CSIKGPHGYTF; CDR3 DNA: TGCAGCATTAAAGGCCCCCATGGCTACACCTTC; V gene: TRBV29-1; J gene: TRBJ1-2; D gene: NA; clone size: NA
CDR3 protein: CASSQRGAGTEAFF; CDR3 DNA: TGCGCCAGCAGCCAAAGGGGGGCGGGCACTGAAGCTTTCTTT; V gene: TRBV4-1; J gene: TRBJ1-1; D gene: NA; clone size: NA
CDR3 protein: CASSNPGESNQPQHF; CDR3 DNA: TGTGCCAGCAGTAATCCAGGGGAGAGCAATCAGCCCCAGCATTTT; V gene: TRBV6-5; J gene: TRBJ1-5; D gene: NA; clone size: few
CDR3 protein: CASSDRGVTDTQYF; CDR3 DNA: TGTGCCAGTAGTGACAGGGGGGTCACAGATACGCAGTATTTT; V gene: TRBV19; J gene: TRBJ2-3; D gene: TRBD1; clone size: NA
CDR3 protein: CASSRQGNNSPLHF; CDR3 DNA: TGCGCCAGCAGTCGACAGGGTAACAATTCACCCCTCCACTTT; V gene: TRBV10-2; J gene: TRBJ1-6; D gene: TRBD1; clone size: NA
CDR3 protein: CASSPPTGQGRRETQYF; CDR3 DNA: TGTGCCAGCAGCCCCCCCACCGGACAGGGGCGACGAGAGACCCAGTACTTC; V gene: TRBV5-8; J gene: TRBJ2-5; D gene: TRBD1; clone size: NA
CDR3 protein: CASGDRDSIYGYTF; CDR3 DNA: TGTGCCAGCGGAGACCGGGACAGTATCTATGGCTACACCTTC; V gene: TRBV7-2; J gene: TRBJ1-2; D gene: TRBD1; clone size: NA
CDR3 protein: CASSQVWGGPGELFF; CDR3 DNA: TGCGCCAGCAGCCAAGTGTGGGGGGGGCCCGGGGAGCTGTTTTTT; V gene: TRBV4-3; J gene: TRBJ2-2; D gene: NA; clone size: NA
CDR3 protein: CASGTASNQPQHF; CDR3 DNA: TGTGCCAGCGGGACGGCAAGCAATCAGCCCCAGCATTTT; V gene: TRBV7-8; J gene: TRBJ1-5; D gene: NA; clone size: NA
CDR3 protein: CASRPQEAGAGYGYTF; CDR3 DNA: TGTGCCAGCAGGCCTCAGGAGGCAGGGGCTGGCTATGGCTACACCTTC; V gene: TRBV6-4; J gene: TRBJ1-2; D gene: NA; clone size: NA
CDR3 protein: CASSLGGEIYEQYF; CDR3 DNA: TGTGCCAGCAGCCTTGGCGGAGAAATCTACGAGCAGTACTTC; V gene: TRBV5-4; J gene: TRBJ2-7; D gene: NA; clone size: NA
CDR3 protein: CATSDTSYNEKLFF; CDR3 DNA: TGTGCCACCAGTGATACCAGCTATAATGAAAAACTGTTTTTT; V gene: TRBV24-1; J gene: TRBJ1-4; D gene: NA; clone size: NA
CDR3 protein: CASSETNPFSYGYTF; CDR3 DNA: TGTGCCAGCAGTGAAACCAATCCCTTTTCCTATGGCTACACCTTC; V gene: TRBV6-1; J gene: TRBJ1-2; D gene: NA; clone size: NA
CDR3 protein: CASSVDTTNEKLFF; CDR3 DNA: TGTGCCAGCAGCGTGGATACAACTAATGAAAAACTGTTTTTT; V gene: TRBV9; J gene: TRBJ1-4; D gene: NA; clone size: once
CDR3 protein: CASSLDRTGELFF; CDR3 DNA: TGTGCCAGCAGTCTAGATAGGACCGGGGAGCTGTTTTTT; V gene: TRBV11-2; J gene: TRBJ2-2; D gene: NA; clone size: NA
CDR3 protein: CAISESGQTNQPQHF; CDR3 DNA: TGTGCCATCAGTGAGTCGGGACAGACCAATCAGCCCCAGCATTTT; V gene: TRBV10-3; J gene: TRBJ1-5; D gene: TRBD1; clone size: NA
CDR3 protein: CASTVQQGANTIYF; CDR3 DNA: TGTGCCAGCACCGTACAACAGGGGGCAAACACCATATATTTT; V gene: TRBV6-5; J gene: TRBJ1-3; D gene: TRBD1; clone size: once
CDR3 protein: CASSQGSDTQYF; CDR3 DNA: TGTGCCAGCTCACAGGGTTCAGATACGCAGTATTTT; V gene: TRBV18; J gene: TRBJ2-3; D gene: NA; clone size: once
CDR3 protein: CASSVGYSNQPQHF; CDR3 DNA: TGTGCCAGCAGCGTAGGCTATAGCAATCAGCCCCAGCATTTT; V gene: TRBV9; J gene: TRBJ1-5; D gene: NA; clone size: NA
CDR3 protein: CASSQGGQAVSTEAFF; CDR3 DNA: TGTGCCAGCAGCCAAGGGGGACAGGCAGTCTCTACTGAAGCTTTCTTT; V gene: TRBV4-2; J gene: TRBJ1-1; D gene: TRBD1; clone size: NA
CDR3 protein: CASSPGGTSPHNEQFF; CDR3 DNA: TGCGCCAGCAGCCCAGGCGGGACTAGCCCTCACAATGAGCAGTTCTTC; V gene: TRBV4-1; J gene: TRBJ2-1; D gene: TRBD2; clone size: NA
CDR3 protein: CASSLGGSSYNEQFF; CDR3 DNA: TGTGCCAGCAGCTTAGGGGGGAGCTCCTACAATGAGCAGTTCTTC; V gene: TRBV11-2; J gene: TRBJ2-1; D gene: NA; clone size: NA
CDR3 protein: CASRTVNTEAFF; CDR3 DNA: TGTGCCAGCAGGACCGTGAACACTGAAGCTTTCTTT; V gene: TRBV6-5; J gene: TRBJ1-1; D gene: NA; clone size: NA
CDR3 protein: CASSLDQDPGELFF; CDR3 DNA: TGCGCCAGCAGCTTGGACCAGGACCCCGGGGAGCTGTTTTTT; V gene: TRBV5-1; J gene: TRBJ2-2; D gene: NA; clone size: NA
CDR3 protein: CASSLSENTEAFF; CDR3 DNA: TGTGCCAGTAGTCTAAGTGAGAACACTGAAGCTTTCTTT; V gene: TRBV19; J gene: TRBJ1-1; D gene: NA; clone size: NA
CDR3 protein: CASSLGVGTGFQPQHF; CDR3 DNA: TGTGCCAGCAGCCTAGGGGTAGGGACAGGGTTTCAGCCCCAGCATTTT; V gene: TRBV7-2; J gene: TRBJ1-5; D gene: TRBD1; clone size: NA
CDR3 protein: CASSQDPGVGGGYTF; CDR3 DNA: TGCGCCAGCAGCCAAGATCCGGGGGTGGGTGGTGGCTACACCTTC; V gene: TRBV4-3; J gene: TRBJ1-2; D gene: NA; clone size: NA
CDR3 protein: CATSRDLVAGGNEQYF; CDR3 DNA: TGTGCCACCAGCAGAGATCTGGTAGCGGGGGGTAACGAGCAGTACTTC; V gene: TRBV15; J gene: TRBJ2-7; D gene: TRBD2; clone size: NA
CDR3 protein: CASTKDRRSTEAFF; CDR3 DNA: TGTGCCAGCACCAAGGACAGGAGGAGCACTGAAGCTTTCTTT; V gene: TRBV6-5; J gene: TRBJ1-1; D gene: TRBD1; clone size: NA
CDR3 protein: CASSLDRGGAPGELFF; CDR3 DNA: TGTGCCAGCAGCTTAGATCGAGGGGGGGCGCCCGGGGAGCTGTTTTTT; V gene: TRBV11-3; J gene: TRBJ2-2; D gene: NA; clone size: NA
CDR3 protein: CASSQTRQQNQPQHF; CDR3 DNA: TGTGCCAGCAGCCAAACCCGACAGCAGAATCAGCCCCAGCATTTT; V gene: TRBV4-2; J gene: TRBJ1-5; D gene: NA; clone size: NA
CDR3 protein: CASSLEARGPLHF; CDR3 DNA: TGTGCCAGCAGCTTAGAGGCCAGGGGCCCCCTCCACTTT; V gene: TRBV11-2; J gene: TRBJ1-6; D gene: NA; clone size: NA
CDR3 protein: CASSLGNIGNTIYF; CDR3 DNA: TGTGCCAGCAGCTTAGGGAATATTGGAAACACCATATATTTT; V gene: TRBV7-9; J gene: TRBJ1-3; D gene: NA; clone size: once
CDR3 protein: CASSVGGNSPLHF; CDR3 DNA: TGTGCCAGCAGCGTGGGGGGCAATTCACCCCTCCACTTT; V gene: TRBV5-5; J gene: TRBJ1-6; D gene: NA; clone size: NA
CDR3 protein: CAWSVGGSSYEQYF; CDR3 DNA: TGTGCCTGGAGTGTAGGGGGGAGCTCCTACGAGCAGTACTTC; V gene: TRBV30; J gene: TRBJ2-7; D gene: NA; clone size: NA
CDR3 protein: CAWSSHPNEKLFF; CDR3 DNA: TGTGCCTGGAGTTCCCATCCTAATGAAAAACTGTTTTTT; V gene: TRBV30; J gene: TRBJ1-4; D gene: NA; clone size: NA